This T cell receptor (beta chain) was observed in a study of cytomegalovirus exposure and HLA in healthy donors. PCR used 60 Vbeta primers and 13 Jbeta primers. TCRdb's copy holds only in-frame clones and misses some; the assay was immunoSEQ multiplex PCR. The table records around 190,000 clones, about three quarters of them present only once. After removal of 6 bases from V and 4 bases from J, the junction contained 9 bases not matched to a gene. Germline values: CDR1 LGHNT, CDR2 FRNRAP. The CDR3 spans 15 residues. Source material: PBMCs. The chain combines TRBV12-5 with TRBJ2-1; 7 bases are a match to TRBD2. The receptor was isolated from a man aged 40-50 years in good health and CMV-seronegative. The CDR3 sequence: CASGQPSGTYNEQFF. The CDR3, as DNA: TGTGCTAGTGGCCAACCCAGCGGGACTTACAATGAGCAGTTCTTC.